These 14 T cell receptor beta chains were all obtained from the same sample, sequenced in a study of T-cell reconstitution after alpha-beta-depleted transplantation in children. During its preparation, the TCRbeta library received unique molecular identifiers. In TCRdb, the PCR reads were re-called with MiXCR into one record per CDR3 protein. Of roughly 500,000 distinct CDR3 sequences in the sample, about 33% were seen once. This sample comprised PBMCs from the stem cell graft donor, obtained from the stem cell graft. All receptors come from a human donor who donated a stem cell graft to a child with aplastic anemia.

The chain couples TRBV9 to TRBJ1-2; 7 positions agree with TRBD1. Per germline, CDR1 SGDLS and CDR2 YYNGEE. V gave up 0 bases and J gave up 8 bases; unmatched junction bases: 13. The CDR3 spans 16 residues. CDR3 amino acids: CASSVAGTALLGGYTF. The CDR3 DNA reads as TGTGCCAGCAGCGTAGCTGGGACAGCCCTACTTGGGGGCTACACCTTC.

CDR3 DNA sequence: TGTGCCAGCGAGGGTGGCACTGAAGCTTTCTTT. Translating gives CASEGGTEAFF. The rearrangement uses TRBV6-4 and TRBJ1-1; D ambiguous. This CDR3 contains 11 residues. Germline V gives CDR1 MRHNA, CDR2 SNTAGT. Deletions cut 8 bases from V and 4 bases from J, with 8 bases between.

CDR3 sequence (DNA): TGCAGTGCTAGAGATAATCCTAGCGGGACGCGGGAGTTCTTC. This codes for CSARDNPSGTREFF. The V and J genes are TRBV20-1 and TRBJ2-1, with 9 bases aligning to TRBD2. The J segment lost 14 bases and the V segment lost 0 bases, leaving 11 bases of the junction unmatched. The germline gives CDR1 DFQATT, CDR2 SNEGSKA (reference sequence). The CDR3 consists of 14 residues.

The genes are TRBV29-1 and TRBJ1-2; D gene ambiguous. Trimming shortened V by 3 bases and J by 0 bases, and 14 bases separated the two germline ends. CDR1 SQVTM and CDR2 ANQGSEA come from the germline V gene. The CDR3 runs 15 residues. As DNA, the CDR3 is TGCAGCGTTGACTCCCGTGGGGTAGCTAACTATGGCTACACCTTC. It translates to CSVDSRGVANYGYTF.

The rearrangement uses TRBV10-2 and TRBJ2-7, with TRBD2 identical over 11 bases. CDR3 length: 14 residues. Germline loops: CDR1 WSHSY, CDR2 SAAADI. J lost 7 bases, V lost 2 bases, and 4 bases had no gene match. The CDR3 protein is CASSESRLAGEQYF. DNA for the CDR3: TGCGCCAGCAGTGAGAGTAGACTAGCGGGGGAGCAGTACTTC.

This chain links TRBV9 with TRBJ2-7, with D perhaps TRBD2 (5 bases). This CDR3 region has 16 residues. The germline CDR1 and CDR2 sequences are SGDLS and YYNGEE. V lost 1 base, J lost 0 bases, and 14 bases lay in between. Written as DNA, the CDR3 is TGTGCCAGCAGCGTAAGCCCCGCGGGCCTCTCCTACGAGCAGTACTTC. Translated: CASSVSPAGLSYEQYF. Combining the CDR3 with reference TRBV9 and TRBJ2-7 gives the whole variable domain DSGVTQTPKHLITATGQRVTLRCSPRSGDLSVYWYQQSLDQGLQFLIQYYNGEERAKGNILERFSAQQFPDLHSELNLSSLELGDSALYFCASSVSPAGLSYEQYFGPGTRLTVT.

In its sample, this clonotype was seen once. The chain employs TRBV28 and TRBJ1-1, with TRBD1 as a possible D gene (6 bases). Germline CDR1 and CDR2: MDHEN and SYDVKM. This CDR3 is 18 amino acids long. The V and J ends lost 5 bases and 3 bases respectively, with 25 bases between them. The DNA of the CDR3 is TGTGCCAGCAGTATCTCTTACAGGGTAGCGGGGGGGGACACTGAAGCTTTCTTT. It translates to CASSISYRVAGGDTEAFF.

This clonotype was seen just once. V usage is TRBV3-1 and J usage is TRBJ1-4; D uncertain. This CDR3 is 14 amino acids long. CDR1 is LGHDT and CDR2 is YNNKEL in the germline V gene (reference sequence). V lost 10 bases and J lost 0, with 12 bases in between. The CDR3 sequence is CATASGATNEKLFF. CDR3 nucleotides: TGTGCCACAGCAAGCGGGGCAACTAATGAAAAACTGTTTTTT.

The rearrangement joins TRBV7-9 to TRBJ1-1; D is possibly TRBD1 (5 bases). The CDR3 consists of 13 residues. V shed 1 base and J shed 6 bases, with 9 bases lying between them. The germline CDR1 and CDR2 sequences are SEHNR and FQNEAQ (reference sequence). Written as DNA, the CDR3 is TGTGCCAGCAGCTTAGAGGGGCCGGCTGAAGCTTTCTTT. This encodes CASSLEGPAEAFF.

This clonotype was seen a few times. Here the CDR3 reads CASSHGQGRNTEAFF. The DNA for the CDR3 is TGTGCCAGCAGCCATGGACAGGGGAGGAACACTGAAGCTTTCTTT. The rearrangement joins TRBV7-2 to TRBJ1-1; TRBD1 matches at 9 bases. The V and J ends lost 5 bases and 1 base, in that order; junction bases with no gene match: 5. The germline CDR1 and CDR2 sequences are SGHTA and FQGNSA. The length of the CDR3 is 15 residues. The full variable domain, its missing parts supplied by reference TRBV7-2 and TRBJ1-1, is GAGVSQSPSNKVTEKGKDVELRCDPISGHTALYWYRQSLGQGLEFLIYFQGNSAPDKSGLPSDRFSAERTGGSVSTLTIQRTQQEDSAVYLCASSHGQGRNTEAFFGQGTRLTVV.

The rearrangement links TRBV7-9 to TRBJ1-4, with 9 bases identical to TRBD1. The CDR3 sequence is 17 residues long. V was pared by 0 bases and J by 3 bases, with 5 bases of the junction left unmatched. Germline V gene data show CDR1 as SEHNR and CDR2 as FQNEAQ (reference sequence). CDR3 DNA sequence: TGTGCCAGCAGCTTAGCGGGGACAGGGATTGCTAATGAAAAACTGTTTTTT. The encoded protein is CASSLAGTGIANEKLFF.

This clonotype was picked up a small number of times. The chain links TRBV19 to TRBJ2-5; 8 bases are a match to TRBD2. This CDR3 region has 17 residues. J lost 4 bases, V lost 6 bases, and 16 bases had no gene match. The germline V gene encodes CDR1 LNHDA and CDR2 SQIVND (reference sequence). CDR3 coding DNA: TGTGCCAGTAGCATTCTGGCTGACGGGAGGGAGAGAGAGACCCAGTACTTC. Translation: CASSILADGRERETQYF.

This clonotype was detected a few times. The gene calls are TRBV12-3 or TRBV12-4 and TRBJ2-5; TRBD2 agrees at 9 bases. The CDR3 sequence is 14 residues long. V was pared by 5 bases and J by 4 bases, with 5 bases of the junction left unmatched. This chain's CDR3 is CASSRGAGGETQYF. The CDR3 DNA sequence: TGTGCCAGCAGTCGGGGAGCGGGAGGAGAGACCCAGTACTTC.

This clonotype occurred a few times. The CDR3 nucleotides are TGCAGCGTAACTACAGGGATCTACGAGCAGTACGTC. It is translated as CSVTTGIYEQYV. The V and J genes are TRBV29-1 and TRBJ2-7, with D possibly TRBD1 on 6 matching bases. CDR3 length: 12 amino acids. The germline V and J ends were trimmed by 6 bases and 3 bases, with 12 bases remaining between them. From germline, CDR1 is SQVTM and CDR2 ANQGSEA.